This T cell receptor (beta chain) was obtained from a study of control samples from healthy donors and cancer patients. Method: immunoSEQ multiplex PCR; TCRdb's copy keeps in-frame clones and lacks some. The sample carries about 140,000 clones, roughly 90% recorded once. Germline V CDR1 and CDR2: MNHEY, SVGEGT. This CDR3 contains 14 residues. V gave up 5 bases and J gave up 11 bases; unmatched junction bases: 12. Specimen: blood. The TCR comes from a man aged 25 to 40 in good health. J is TRBJ1-1 and V is TRBV6-2 or TRBV6-3; 9 bases map to TRBD1. Here the CDR3 DNA reads TGTGCCAGCAGTCAAAGGGGACAGGGTGTGACGGCTTTCTTT. Translated, it gives CASSQRGQGVTAFF.